Following are 29 T cell receptor beta chains from one sample sequenced in a study of liver allograft versus peripheral blood T cells. In the study overall: Recipients' peripheral blood served as the comparator for T cell receptor repertoires in transplanted livers.

TCRdb called the reads again in MiXCR, with one record for every CDR3 protein. The profile shows roughly 7,000 distinct CDR3 sequences, approximately 18% of them singletons. The receptors here all came from a human patient who had a liver transplant. Some T cells may have originated in the graft donor.

The chain uses TRBV12-5 and TRBJ2-2; TRBD2 is a possible D gene (5 bases). Trimming pared 1 base from V and 5 bases from J, leaving 11 bases between. Germline V gives CDR1 LGHNT, CDR2 FRNRAP. The CDR3 totals 15 residues. Written as DNA, the CDR3 is TGTGCTAGTGGTTTGGACCGGGGTCATACCGGGGAGCTGTTTTTT. It translates to CASGLDRGHTGELFF.

This clonotype has ten or more counts. The V gene is TRBV6-1, the J gene TRBJ1-1, with D possibly matching TRBD1 (6 bases). This CDR3 is built from 14 residues. Germline loops: CDR1 MNHNS, CDR2 SASEGT. V was trimmed by 3 bases and J by 4 bases, leaving 12 bases between them. CDR3: CASSEGAGVTEAFF. DNA of the CDR3: TGTGCCAGCAGTGAGGGGGCCGGGGTCACTGAAGCTTTCTTT.

This chain links TRBV29-1 with TRBJ2-7; D remains ambiguous. The V gene's germline CDR1 is SQVTM and CDR2 ANQGSEA. The CDR3 contains 10 residues. V was pared by 4 bases and J by 6 bases, with 7 bases between. The CDR3 here is CSVGISEQYF. In DNA, the CDR3 is TGCAGCGTTGGGATTAGCGAGCAGTACTTC.

A remark on this clonotype: This may stem from a read error, because a much larger clone lies one nucleotide away. The chain has TRBV7-9 and TRBJ2-7; perhaps TRBD1 as D (6 bases). Germline assignment: CDR1 SEHNR and CDR2 FQNEAQ (reference sequence). This CDR3 region has 13 residues. The CDR3 reads CASSPNDRYEKYF. CDR3 DNA sequence: TGTGCCAGCAGCCCTAATGACAGGTACGAGAAGTACTTC.

The CDR3 protein is CASSFSGGFEGYTF. Here the CDR3 DNA reads TGTGCCAGCAGCTTCTCCGGGGGCTTCGAGGGCTACACCTTC. The rearrangement uses TRBV5-4 and TRBJ1-2; tentatively, D is TRBD1 (6 bases). Trimming cost V 2 bases and J 8 bases, with 16 bases left between them. The CDR3 contains 14 residues. The V gene's germline CDR1 is SGHNT and CDR2 YYREEE (reference sequence).

This clonotype was seen many times. This chain joins TRBV6-5 and TRBJ1-2; maybe TRBD1 (6 bases). Trimming cost V 5 bases and J 4 bases, with 11 bases left between them. The germline V gene encodes CDR1 MNHEY and CDR2 SVGAGI. The CDR3 runs to 13 residues. In nucleotides, the CDR3 is TGTGCCAGCAGTGTAACAGGGCTCTATGGCTACACCTTC. Translating gives CASSVTGLYGYTF.

This clonotype was recorded a few times. The chain carries TRBV25-1 and TRBJ1-5; D unresolved. V lost 6 bases and J 3 bases, leaving 12 bases between the germline ends. Germline CDR1 is MGHDK and CDR2 is SYGVNS. The CDR3 is 14 residues long. The CDR3 coding sequence is TGTGCCAGCAGCCCCGGCCAGGTCAATCAGCCCCAGCATTTT. This sequence encodes CASSPGQVNQPQHF.

With regard to this clonotype: A junction boundary mismatches the germline segment, possibly from a read error. This chain links TRBV7-9 with TRBJ1-2; D is ambiguous. Germline CDR1 SEHNR, CDR2 FQNEAQ (reference sequence). The CDR3 extends over 12 amino acids. The CDR3 bases are TGTGCCAGCCGCTTTGAAAGCTATGGCTACACCTTC. This sequence encodes CASRFESYGYTF.

This clonotype is medium-sized. The rearrangement joins TRBV19 to TRBJ2-1, with 7 bases aligning to TRBD1. V trimming: 6 bases; J trimming: 6 bases; junction bases outside the gene matches: 8. Germline values: CDR1 LNHDA, CDR2 SQIVND (reference sequence). This CDR3 has 14 residues. The CDR3 here is CASRKGADPNEQFF. CDR3 sequence (DNA): TGTGCCAGTAGGAAGGGGGCGGACCCCAATGAGCAGTTCTTC. Based on the CDR3 plus reference TRBV19 and TRBJ2-1, the full variable domain is DGGITQSPKYLFRKEGQNVTLSCEQNLNHDAMYWYRQDPGQGLRLIYYSQIVNDFQKGDIAEGYSVSREKKESFPLTVTSAQKNPTAFYLCASRKGADPNEQFFGPGTRLTVL.

Ten or more counts support this clonotype. The CDR3 region has the DNA TGTGCCAGCAGCTTAGGGTTCGGACAGGGATCCTACGAGCAGTACTTC. As protein: CASSLGFGQGSYEQYF. The rearrangement uses TRBV7-2 and TRBJ2-7, with 8 bases matching TRBD1. The CDR3 totals 16 residues. The junction had 6 bases not matched to a gene; V was cut back by 1 base and J by 1 base. Germline V lookup: CDR1 SGHTA, CDR2 FQGNSA.

This clonotype occurred many times. This chain joins TRBV6-6 and TRBJ1-4; no reliable D call. The V end was cut by 9 bases, the J end by 8 bases, with 10 bases between. This CDR3 has 11 amino acids. The V gene's germline CDR1 is MNHNY and CDR2 SVGAGI (reference sequence). The CDR3 bases are TGTGCCAGTACCAACGGGGAAAAACTGTTTTTT. Protein sequence: CASTNGEKLFF.

By share of the sample, this clonotype is medium-sized. V usage is TRBV15 and J usage is TRBJ1-5; the D is unclear. Germline CDR1 is LNHNV and CDR2 is YYDKDF (reference sequence). V gave up 8 bases and J gave up 0 bases, with 8 bases separating them. The CDR3 extends over 13 amino acids. The CDR3 region is CATGTDSNQPQHF. CDR3 sequence (DNA): TGTGCCACCGGTACGGATAGCAATCAGCCCCAGCATTTT.

This clonotype appeared many times. V and J are TRBV7-9 and TRBJ1-2; a weak D match, TRBD1 (5 bases). Germline V lookup: CDR1 SEHNR, CDR2 FQNEAQ (reference sequence). CDR3 size: 16 residues. Trimming took 1 base from V and 4 from J, leaving 16 bases between them. CDR3 loop: CASSLGDAPESYGYTF. The CDR3 region has the DNA TGTGCCAGCAGCTTAGGGGACGCCCCCGAGAGCTATGGCTACACCTTC.

This clonotype was observed at least ten times. The chain employs TRBV5-6 and TRBJ2-1; 7 nucleotides align to TRBD2. From germline, CDR1 is SGHDT and CDR2 YYEEEE. Trimming cost V 0 bases and J 3 bases; bases outside gene matches: 6. The length of the CDR3 is 16 residues. Here the CDR3 DNA reads TGTGCCAGCAGCTTGGTCGCGGGGGAATACTACAATGAGCAGTTCTTC. Residues: CASSLVAGEYYNEQFF.

This clonotype came up many times. This rearrangement joins TRBV6-2 or TRBV6-3 to TRBJ2-7, with D tentatively TRBD1 or TRBD2 (5 bases each). The germline CDR1 and CDR2 sequences are MNHEY and SVGEGT. Between the trimmed V and J ends, which lost 4 bases and 3 bases, there was a span of 13 bases. The CDR3 totals 14 residues. CDR3 DNA sequence: TGTGCCAGCAGTTGGCCGGGGACCGGCTACGAGCAGTACTTC. Translating it yields CASSWPGTGYEQYF.

This clonotype was counted ten times or more. The chain carries TRBV19 and TRBJ1-2; unclear D gene. This CDR3 region has 12 residues. Germline assignment: CDR1 LNHDA and CDR2 SQIVND (reference sequence). Trimming stripped 3 bases from V and 7 bases from J, with 9 bases between. The CDR3 nucleotides are TGTGCCAGTAGTATTTCCGGGTCTGGCTACACCTTC. It specifies CASSISGSGYTF.

This clonotype is medium-sized in the sample. The V gene is TRBV6-2 or TRBV6-3, the J gene TRBJ1-1; TRBD1 agrees at 10 bases. This CDR3 has 12 amino acids. The J segment lost 10 bases and the V segment lost 6 bases, leaving 5 bases of the junction unmatched. In germline, CDR1 is MNHEY, CDR2 SVGEGT. Here the CDR3 DNA reads TGTGCCAGCAGCTTCGACAGGGGGCCAGCTTTCTTT. Translating gives CASSFDRGPAFF.

This chain joins TRBV20-1 and TRBJ1-2; 9 nucleotides agree with TRBD1. Trimming took 3 bases from V and 8 from J; bases not matched to a gene: 13. This CDR3 has 15 amino acids. The germline V gene encodes CDR1 DFQATT and CDR2 SNEGSKA (reference sequence). CDR3 nucleotides: TGCAGTGCTAGGAGGACAGGGGAATATGTTTCGGGCTACACCTTC. Translating gives CSARRTGEYVSGYTF.

This clonotype showed up many times. This chain uses TRBV10-3 with TRBJ2-6, with no clear D. The germline V and J ends were trimmed by 9 bases and 0 bases, with 9 bases remaining between them. Germline V gives CDR1 ENHRY, CDR2 SYGVKD. The length of the CDR3 is 14 residues. This chain's CDR3 is CAIGRYSGANVLTF. Written as DNA, the CDR3 is TGTGCCATAGGACGTTACTCTGGGGCCAACGTCCTGACTTTC.

By sample share, this clonotype is medium-sized (0.01 to 0.1%). The J gene is TRBJ1-6, the V gene TRBV5-6, with TRBD1 identical over 8 bases. Looked up from germline, CDR1 is SGHDT and CDR2 is YYEEEE. The CDR3 covers 16 residues. Germline trimming cut 3 bases from V and 9 bases from J; bases unmatched to any gene: 11. CDR3 loop: CASSSRGQEVSSPLHF. In DNA form, the CDR3 reads TGTGCCAGCAGCTCGAGGGGACAGGAGGTCAGTTCACCCCTCCACTTT.

In its sample, this clonotype is medium-sized. The V gene is TRBV19, the J gene TRBJ1-2, with TRBD1 as a possible D gene (6 bases). V was clipped by 3 bases and J by 2 bases, with 13 bases between them. The CDR3 has 15 amino acids. Germline lookup yields CDR1 LNHDA and CDR2 SQIVND (reference sequence). This chain's CDR3 is CASSIPDSGNYGYTF. Here the CDR3 DNA reads TGTGCCAGTAGTATCCCGGACAGCGGGAACTATGGCTACACCTTC.

By share, this clonotype ranks as medium-sized. The chain employs TRBV29-1 and TRBJ1-4; D is unclear. This CDR3 is 15 amino acids long. V was clipped by 2 bases and J by 0 bases, with 10 bases between them. Germline loops: CDR1 SQVTM, CDR2 ANQGSEA. DNA of the CDR3: TGCAGCGTTGAAACGGGCGGCACAACTAATGAAAAACTGTTTTTT. Protein: CSVETGGTTNEKLFF.

This clonotype was found a few times. J is TRBJ2-3 and V is TRBV6-1; tentative D call: TRBD1 (5 bases). CDR3 length equals 12 residues. V gave up 1 base and J gave up 6 bases, with 5 bases separating them. Germline CDR1 reads MNHNS; CDR2 reads SASEGT. The CDR3 loop reads CASSEGGDTQYF. CDR3 nucleotide sequence: TGTGCCAGCAGTGAAGGGGGCGATACGCAGTATTTT.

This clonotype was counted at least ten times. The chain has TRBV15 and TRBJ1-1, with D possibly being TRBD1 (5 bases). The CDR3 spans 14 residues. Trimming removed 0 bases at V and 8 bases at J, with 13 bases between. Germline CDR1 LNHNV, CDR2 YYDKDF (reference sequence). The CDR3 sequence is CATSREAGRTEAFF. CDR3 DNA: TGTGCCACCAGCAGAGAAGCGGGACGTACGGAAGCTTTCTTT.

This clonotype was detected ten times or more. V and J are TRBV19 and TRBJ1-1; D may be TRBD1 (5 bases). V shed 6 bases and J shed 5 bases, with 16 bases lying between them. The CDR3 spans 14 residues. Germline V gene data show CDR1 as LNHDA and CDR2 as SQIVND (reference sequence). CDR3 DNA sequence: TGTGCCAGTAGGGCAGTACCCGAGGGGACTGAAGCTTTCTTT. Translation: CASRAVPEGTEAFF.

This clonotype was counted ten times or more. The chain combines TRBV20-1 with TRBJ1-2, with 7 bases fitting TRBD1. Germline V gene sequence: CDR1 DFQATT, CDR2 SNEGSKA (reference sequence). This CDR3 has 14 residues. V dropped 5 bases and J dropped 2; count of bases not matched to a gene: 8. The CDR3 is CSAGEGQKNYGYTF. CDR3 coding DNA: TGCAGTGCTGGGGAGGGACAGAAGAACTATGGCTACACCTTC.

This clonotype was counted at least ten times. V usage is TRBV7-9 and J usage is TRBJ1-3; no firm D call. Germline CDR1 SEHNR, CDR2 FQNEAQ (reference sequence). The CDR3 is 12 amino acids. Trimming removed 6 bases from V and 3 bases from J, with 6 bases in between. The CDR3 nucleotides are TGTGCCAGCAGTTTTCTTGGAAACACCATATATTTT. Its protein is CASSFLGNTIYF. The full variable domain, its missing parts supplied by reference TRBV7-9 and TRBJ1-3, is DTGVSQNPRHKITKRGQNVTFRCDPISEHNRLYWYRQTLGQGPEFLTYFQNEAQLEKSRLLSDRFSAERPKGSFSTLEIQRTEQGDSAMYLCASSFLGNTIYFGEGSWLTVV.

The V and J genes are TRBV20-1 and TRBJ1-2, with 7 bases that match TRBD1. The germline V gene encodes CDR1 DFQATT and CDR2 SNEGSKA (reference sequence). This CDR3 contains 13 residues. V gave up 5 bases and J gave up 9 bases; unmatched junction bases: 12. CDR3 sequence reads: CSAPLDRVVSYTF. For the CDR3, the DNA is TGCAGTGCTCCTCTCGACAGGGTCGTTAGCTACACCTTC.

This clonotype was seen more than once but under ten times. As DNA, the CDR3 is TGTGCCAGCAGCTTGGGCAGGGACACTGAAGCTTTCTTT. This sequence encodes CASSLGRDTEAFF. V and J are TRBV11-1 and TRBJ1-1, with D perhaps matching TRBD1 (5 bases). The CDR3 is 13 amino acids. Per the germline V gene, CDR1 is SGHAT and CDR2 is FQDESV (reference sequence). V was shortened by 3 bases and J by 3 bases, with 8 bases between the two germline ends.